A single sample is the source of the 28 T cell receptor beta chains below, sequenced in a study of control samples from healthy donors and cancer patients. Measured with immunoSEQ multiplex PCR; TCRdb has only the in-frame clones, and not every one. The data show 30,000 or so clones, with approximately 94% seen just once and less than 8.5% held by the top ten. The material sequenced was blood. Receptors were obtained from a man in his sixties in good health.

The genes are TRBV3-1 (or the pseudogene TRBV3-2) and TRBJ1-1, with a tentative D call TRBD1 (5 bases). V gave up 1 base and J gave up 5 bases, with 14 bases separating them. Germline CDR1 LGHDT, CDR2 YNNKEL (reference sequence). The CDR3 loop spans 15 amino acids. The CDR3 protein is CASSQGSGSGTEAFF. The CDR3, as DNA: TGTGCCAGCAGCCAAGGTAGTGGTTCAGGGACTGAAGCTTTCTTT.

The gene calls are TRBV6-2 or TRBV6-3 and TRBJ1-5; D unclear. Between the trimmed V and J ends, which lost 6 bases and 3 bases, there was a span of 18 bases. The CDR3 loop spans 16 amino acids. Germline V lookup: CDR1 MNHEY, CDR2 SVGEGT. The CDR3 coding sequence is TGTGCCAGCAGCGCGCGGACCCTGGGATTCAATCAGCCCCAGCATTTT. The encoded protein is CASSARTLGFNQPQHF.

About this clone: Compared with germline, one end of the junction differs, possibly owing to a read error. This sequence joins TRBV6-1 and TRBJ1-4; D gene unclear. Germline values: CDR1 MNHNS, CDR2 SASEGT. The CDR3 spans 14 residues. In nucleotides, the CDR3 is TGTGCCAGCAGTCAAGCACGGTCTGGGGAAAAACTGTTTTTT. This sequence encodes CASSQARSGEKLFF.

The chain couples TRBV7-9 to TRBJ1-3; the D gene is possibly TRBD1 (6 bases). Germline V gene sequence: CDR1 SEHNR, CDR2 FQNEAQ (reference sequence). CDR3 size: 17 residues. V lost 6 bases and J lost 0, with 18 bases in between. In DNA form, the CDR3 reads TGTGCCAGCAGTTTGCCCGGGGGGCGACTCTCTGGAAACACCATATATTTT. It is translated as CASSLPGGRLSGNTIYF.

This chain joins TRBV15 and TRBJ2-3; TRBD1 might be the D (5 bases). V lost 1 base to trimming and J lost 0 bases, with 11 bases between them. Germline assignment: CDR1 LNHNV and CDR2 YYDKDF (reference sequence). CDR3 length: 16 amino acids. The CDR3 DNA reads TGTGCCACCAGCAGAGGTGCAGGGCTTAGCACAGATACGCAGTATTTT. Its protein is CATSRGAGLSTDTQYF.

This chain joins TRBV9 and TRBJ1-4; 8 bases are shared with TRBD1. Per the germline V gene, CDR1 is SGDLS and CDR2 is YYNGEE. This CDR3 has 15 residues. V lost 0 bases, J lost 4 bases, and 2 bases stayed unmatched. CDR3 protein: CASSVGGTGNEKLFF. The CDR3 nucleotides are TGTGCCAGCAGCGTAGGTGGGACAGGTAATGAAAAACTGTTTTTT.

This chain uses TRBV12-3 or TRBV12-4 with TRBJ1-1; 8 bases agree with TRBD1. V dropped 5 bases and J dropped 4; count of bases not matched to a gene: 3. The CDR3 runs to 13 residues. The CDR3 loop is CASSPRGPTEAFF. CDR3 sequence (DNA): TGTGCCAGCAGTCCCAGGGGGCCCACTGAAGCTTTCTTT.

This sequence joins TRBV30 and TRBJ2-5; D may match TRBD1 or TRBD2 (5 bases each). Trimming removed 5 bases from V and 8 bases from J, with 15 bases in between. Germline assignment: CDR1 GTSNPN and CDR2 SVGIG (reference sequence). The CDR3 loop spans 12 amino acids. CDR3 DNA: TGTGCCTGGCAAGATTTGGGGGAAACCCAGTACTTC. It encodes CAWQDLGETQYF.

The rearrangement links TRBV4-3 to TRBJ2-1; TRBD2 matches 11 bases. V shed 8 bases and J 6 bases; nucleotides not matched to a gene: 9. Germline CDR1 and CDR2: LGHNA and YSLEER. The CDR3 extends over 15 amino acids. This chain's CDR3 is CASRWVAGGPNEQFF. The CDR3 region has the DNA TGCGCCAGCCGGTGGGTAGCGGGGGGGCCCAATGAGCAGTTCTTC.

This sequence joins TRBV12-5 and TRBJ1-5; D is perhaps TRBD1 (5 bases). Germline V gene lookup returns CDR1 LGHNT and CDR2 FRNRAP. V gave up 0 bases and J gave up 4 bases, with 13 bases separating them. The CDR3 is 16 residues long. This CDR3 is CASGLVLGAGNQPQHF. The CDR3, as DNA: TGTGCTAGTGGTTTGGTACTAGGGGCAGGTAATCAGCCCCAGCATTTT.

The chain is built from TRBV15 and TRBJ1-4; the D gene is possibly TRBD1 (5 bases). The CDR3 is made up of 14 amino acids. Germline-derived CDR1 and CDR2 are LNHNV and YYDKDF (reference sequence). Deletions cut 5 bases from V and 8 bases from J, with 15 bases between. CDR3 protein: CATSGQGGVEKLFF. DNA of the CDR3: TGTGCCACCAGCGGGCAGGGAGGTGTCGAAAAACTGTTTTTT.

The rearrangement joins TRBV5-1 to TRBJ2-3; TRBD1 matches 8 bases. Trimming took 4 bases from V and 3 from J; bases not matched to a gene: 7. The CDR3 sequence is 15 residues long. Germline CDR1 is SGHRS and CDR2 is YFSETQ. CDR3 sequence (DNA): TGCGCCAGCAGCGTGACAGGGGATAGGACAGATACGCAGTATTTT. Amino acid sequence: CASSVTGDRTDTQYF.

The DNA for the CDR3 is TGTGCCAGCTCACCACAGAGGGCCTCTGGAAACACCATATATTTT. Translating gives CASSPQRASGNTIYF. V is TRBV18 and J is TRBJ1-3; no reliable D call. From germline, CDR1 is KGHSH and CDR2 LQKENI. The CDR3 is 15 amino acids. The ends were cut back, 1 base at V and 0 bases at J, with 7 bases in the middle.

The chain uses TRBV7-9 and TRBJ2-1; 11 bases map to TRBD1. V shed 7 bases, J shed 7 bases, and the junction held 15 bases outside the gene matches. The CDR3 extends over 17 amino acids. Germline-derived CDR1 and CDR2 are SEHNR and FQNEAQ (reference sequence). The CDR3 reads CASILRIGQGARNEQFF. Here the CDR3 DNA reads TGTGCCAGCATCCTCCGAATTGGACAGGGGGCTAGGAATGAGCAGTTCTTC.

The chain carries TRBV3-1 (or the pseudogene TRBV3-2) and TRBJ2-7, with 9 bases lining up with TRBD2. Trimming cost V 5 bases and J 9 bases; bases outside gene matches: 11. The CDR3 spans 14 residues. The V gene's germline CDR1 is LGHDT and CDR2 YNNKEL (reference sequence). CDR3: CASSSGTSSSGQYF. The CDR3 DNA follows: TGTGCCAGCAGCTCCGGGACTAGCTCGTCCGGGCAGTACTTC.

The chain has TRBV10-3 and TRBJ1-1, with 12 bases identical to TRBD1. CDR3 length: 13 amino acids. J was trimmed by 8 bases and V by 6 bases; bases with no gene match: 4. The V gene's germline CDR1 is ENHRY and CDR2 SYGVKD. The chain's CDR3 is CAIRAGTGGEAFF. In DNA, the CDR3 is TGTGCCATCAGGGCCGGGACAGGGGGCGAAGCTTTCTTT.

The DNA for the CDR3 is TGTGCCAGCAGCTTAGCGGGACAGGGTGTCTATGGCTACACCTTC. It is translated as CASSLAGQGVYGYTF. The rearrangement uses TRBV7-6 and TRBJ1-2; TRBD1 matches 9 bases. The CDR3 is 15 amino acids. In germline, CDR1 is SGHVS, CDR2 FNYEAQ. The J segment lost 4 bases and the V segment lost 0 bases, leaving 3 bases of the junction unmatched.

The DNA for the CDR3 is TGTGCCAGCAGTAGAACAACTAATGAAAAACTGTTTTTT. Translation gives CASSRTTNEKLFF. The chain carries TRBV6-5 and TRBJ1-4; D ambiguous. Germline V gene sequence: CDR1 MNHEY, CDR2 SVGAGI. Trimming took 5 bases from V and 0 from J, leaving 4 bases between them. The CDR3 covers 13 residues.

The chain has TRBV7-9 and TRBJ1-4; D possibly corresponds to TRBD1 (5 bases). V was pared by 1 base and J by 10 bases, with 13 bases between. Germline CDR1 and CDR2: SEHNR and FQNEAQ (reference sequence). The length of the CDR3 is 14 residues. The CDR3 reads CASSLESGGGKLFF. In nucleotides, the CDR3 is TGTGCCAGCAGCTTAGAAAGTGGCGGGGGAAAACTGTTTTTT.

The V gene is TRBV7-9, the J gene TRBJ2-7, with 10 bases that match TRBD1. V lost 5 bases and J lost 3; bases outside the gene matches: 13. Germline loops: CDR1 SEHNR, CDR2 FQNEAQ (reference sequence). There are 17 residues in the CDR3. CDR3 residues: CASSPPQGTGEYYEQYF. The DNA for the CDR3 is TGTGCCAGCAGCCCACCCCAAGGGACAGGGGAATACTACGAGCAGTACTTC. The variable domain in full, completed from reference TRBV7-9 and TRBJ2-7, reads DTGVSQNPRHKITKRGQNVTFRCDPISEHNRLYWYRQTLGQGPEFLTYFQNEAQLEKSRLLSDRFSAERPKGSFSTLEIQRTEQGDSAMYLCASSPPQGTGEYYEQYFGPGTRLTVT.

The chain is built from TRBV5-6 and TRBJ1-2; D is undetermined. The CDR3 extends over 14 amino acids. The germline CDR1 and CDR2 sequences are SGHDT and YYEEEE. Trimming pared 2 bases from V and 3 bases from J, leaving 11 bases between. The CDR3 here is CASSFGRVDYGYTF. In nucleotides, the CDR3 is TGTGCCAGCAGCTTTGGAAGGGTAGACTATGGCTACACCTTC.

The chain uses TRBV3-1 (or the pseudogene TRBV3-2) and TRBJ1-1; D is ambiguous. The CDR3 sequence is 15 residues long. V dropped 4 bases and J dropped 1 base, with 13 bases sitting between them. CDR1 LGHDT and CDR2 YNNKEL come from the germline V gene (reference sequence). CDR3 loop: CASSPPSLRNTEAFF. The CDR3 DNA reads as TGTGCCAGCAGCCCCCCGAGTCTCCGGAACACTGAAGCTTTCTTT.

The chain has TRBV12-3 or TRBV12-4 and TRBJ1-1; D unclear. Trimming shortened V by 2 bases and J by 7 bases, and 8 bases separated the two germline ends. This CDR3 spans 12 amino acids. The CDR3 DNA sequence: TGTGCCAGCAGTTTAATGGGAGGTGAAGCTTTCTTT. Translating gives CASSLMGGEAFF.

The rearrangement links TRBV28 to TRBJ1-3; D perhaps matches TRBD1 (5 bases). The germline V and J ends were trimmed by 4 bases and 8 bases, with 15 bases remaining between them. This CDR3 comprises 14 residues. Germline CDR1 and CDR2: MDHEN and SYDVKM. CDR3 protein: CASSSDRGDDTIYF. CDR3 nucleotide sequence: TGTGCCAGCAGTTCCGACAGAGGCGACGACACCATATATTTT. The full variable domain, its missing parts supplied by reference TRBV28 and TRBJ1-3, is DVKVTQSSRYLVKRTGEKVFLECVQDMDHENMFWYRQDPGLGLRLIYFSYDVKMKEKGDIPEGYSVSREKKERFSLILESASTNQTSMYLCASSSDRGDDTIYFGEGSWLTVV.

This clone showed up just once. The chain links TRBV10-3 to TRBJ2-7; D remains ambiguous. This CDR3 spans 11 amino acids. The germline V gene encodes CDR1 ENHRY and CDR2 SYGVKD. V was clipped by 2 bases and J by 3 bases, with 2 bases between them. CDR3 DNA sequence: TGTGCCATCAGTGAGCACTACGAGCAGTACTTC. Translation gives CAISEHYEQYF.

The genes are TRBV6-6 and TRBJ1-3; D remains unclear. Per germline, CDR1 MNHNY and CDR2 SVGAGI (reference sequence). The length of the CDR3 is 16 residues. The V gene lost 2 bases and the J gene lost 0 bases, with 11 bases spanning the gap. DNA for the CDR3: TGTGCCAGCAGTTACATGAGTCCTAGCTCTGGAAACACCATATATTTT. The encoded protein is CASSYMSPSSGNTIYF.

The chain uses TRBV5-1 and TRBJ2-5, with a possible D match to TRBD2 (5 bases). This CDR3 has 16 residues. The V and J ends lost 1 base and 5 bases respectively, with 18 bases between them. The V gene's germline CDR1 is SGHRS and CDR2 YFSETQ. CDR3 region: CASSLYWRGMEETQYF. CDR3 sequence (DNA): TGCGCCAGCAGCTTGTATTGGAGAGGGATGGAGGAGACCCAGTACTTC.

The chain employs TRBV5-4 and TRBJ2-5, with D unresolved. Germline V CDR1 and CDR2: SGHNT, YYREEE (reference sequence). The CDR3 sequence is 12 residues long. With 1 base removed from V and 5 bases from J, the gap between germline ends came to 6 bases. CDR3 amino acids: CASSLSVETQYF. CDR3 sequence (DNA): TGTGCCAGCAGCTTGAGCGTCGAGACCCAGTACTTC.